This record concerns one TCR beta chain sequence. The antigen remains unidentified. This entry belongs to a study of PD-1 blockade in classical Hodgkin lymphoma. Across the study: Patients received nivolumab 3 mg/kg intravenously every 2 weeks. General study findings and limits: Newly diagnosed patients were reported to exhibit reduced baseline TCR diversity relative to healthy donors.

This CDR3 spans 16 amino acids. CDR1 is LGHNA, CDR2 YNFKEQ, per germline. After removal of 2 bases from V and 2 bases from J, the junction contained 6 bases not matched to a gene. After autologous stem cell transplantation all patients relapsed, and prior brentuximab vedotin exposure differed between cohorts. The method was immunoSEQ multiplex PCR; TCRdb's version includes in-frame clones alone and lacks a portion of them. The sample contains 95,000 or so clones, approximately 83% of which appear only once. This sequence was found in a human donor with classical Hodgkin lymphoma. The rearrangement links TRBV4-2 to TRBJ2-3; TRBD2 matches at 8 bases. Material: peripheral blood mononuclear cells (PBMCs), obtained at baseline. CDR3 DNA sequence: TGTGCCAGCAGCCAAATGCGGGGGGAACACACAGATACGCAGTATTTT. Residues: CASSQMRGEHTDTQYF.